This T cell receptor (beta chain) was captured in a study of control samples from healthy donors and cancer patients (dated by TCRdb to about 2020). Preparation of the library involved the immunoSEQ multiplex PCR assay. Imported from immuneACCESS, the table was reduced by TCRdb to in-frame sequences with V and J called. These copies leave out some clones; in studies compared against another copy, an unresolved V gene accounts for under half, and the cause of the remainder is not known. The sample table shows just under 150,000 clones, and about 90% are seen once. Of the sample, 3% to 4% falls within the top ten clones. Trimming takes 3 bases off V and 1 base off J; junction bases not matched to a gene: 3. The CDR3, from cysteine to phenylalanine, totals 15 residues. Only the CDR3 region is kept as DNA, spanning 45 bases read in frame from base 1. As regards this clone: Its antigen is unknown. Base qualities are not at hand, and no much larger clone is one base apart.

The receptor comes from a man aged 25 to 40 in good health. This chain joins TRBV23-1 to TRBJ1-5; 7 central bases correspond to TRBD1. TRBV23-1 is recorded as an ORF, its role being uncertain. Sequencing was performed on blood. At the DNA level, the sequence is TGCGCCAGCAGTCAGGAGGGGGCGAGCAATCAGCCCCAGCATTTT. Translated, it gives CASSQEGASNQPQHF.